In its sample, the clone carrying this T cell receptor beta chain was seen a few times. This sample was included in a study of CD8 T cells in ankylosing spondylitis. Making the TCR beta libraries involved quantitative 5'-RACE with molecular barcodes. TCRdb ran MiXCR on the 5' RACE reads and lists one entry per CDR3 protein. The table has 250,000 to 400,000 distinct CDR3 sequences, roughly 11% seen once. The ends were cut back, 0 bases at V and 1 base at J, with 13 bases in the middle. CDR3 length: 16 residues. Germline CDR1 reads SGHDT; CDR2 reads YYEEEE. The sample comprised blood, either unsorted or a sorted T cell fraction (not recorded which). The clonotype was recovered from a female donor with ankylosing spondylitis or in good health (not recorded which). The J gene is TRBJ2-5, the V gene TRBV5-6; D remains unclear. The CDR3: CASSLGASFTQETQYF. The CDR3 region has the DNA TGTGCCAGCAGCTTGGGTGCAAGCTTTACCCAAGAGACCCAGTACTTC.